This TCR beta chain was sequenced for a study of cytomegalovirus exposure and HLA in healthy donors. Overall study context: Within the Caucasian-associated ancestry cluster were around four fifths of the roughly 430 genotyped donors. Study results and limitations: Accounts indicate the classifier identified cytomegalovirus status with strong specificity and sensitivity. There were a few CMV-associated chains whose specificity for CMV antigens was confirmed in vitro.

CDR1 is MNHEY, CDR2 SMNVEV, per germline (reference sequence). The CDR3 runs 16 residues. The V and J ends lost 6 bases and 0 bases respectively, with 15 bases between them. Regarding this clone: Antigen unknown.

PCR employed 60 Vbeta and 13 Jbeta primers. How the authors handled the data: The count from a later analysis was about 80 million unique TCR beta chains, 9.5 million to 13 million of them shared. TCRdb's table, derived via immunoSEQ multiplex PCR, lists solely in-frame clones and lacks some. V and J calls and clone size are given by that table; D and trimming were obtained from the DNA. The data show about 89,000 clones, with roughly 85% seen just once and about 7.7% held by the top ten. Sequencing used PBMCs. The chain has TRBV27 and TRBJ2-1; possible D gene TRBD1, 6 bases. The source is a middle-aged man in good health and CMV-seropositive. The CDR3 spells CASRSDSPISYNEQFF. As DNA, the CDR3 is TGTGCCAGCAGATCGGACAGCCCCATCTCCTACAATGAGCAGTTCTTC.